The 25 T cell receptor beta chains in this list originate from one sample, sequenced in a study of blood T cell repertoires in COVID-19. Clones were sequenced by immunoSEQ multiplex PCR, and TCRdb holds only the in-frame ones, with some missing. Of approximately 250,000 clones listed, more than 80% are singletons. The sample was peripheral blood. The receptor source for this set is a human donor in a cohort sampled during active COVID-19.

The V gene is TRBV5-8, the J gene TRBJ1-5; 11 bases map to TRBD1. V trimming: 4 bases; J trimming: 1 base; junction bases outside the gene matches: 13. Germline loops: CDR1 SGHTS, CDR2 YDEGEE. CDR3 length: 19 residues. The CDR3 loop reads CASSPTYGTGGQSNQPQHF. Here the CDR3 DNA reads TGTGCCAGCAGCCCGACGTATGGGACAGGGGGTCAGAGCAATCAGCCCCAGCATTTT.

V and J are TRBV7-2 and TRBJ2-2, with TRBD2 matching over 12 bases. The CDR3 spans 17 residues. Germline values: CDR1 SGHTA, CDR2 FQGNSA. V dropped 2 bases and J dropped 5; count of bases not matched to a gene: 6. CDR3 coding DNA: TGTGCCAGCAGCTTATCTCTAGCGGGAGGGCGGACCGGGGAGCTGTTTTTT. Translation: CASSLSLAGGRTGELFF.

Notes on this clone: The junction differs from germline at one of its ends, possibly a read error. J is TRBJ2-6 and V is TRBV5-1; 9 positions match TRBD2. The CDR3 extends over 17 amino acids. CDR1 is SGHRS and CDR2 is YFSETQ in the germline V gene. For the CDR3, the DNA is TGCGCCCGCAGCTTGGGCGGGGGGGGGCGGGAGGCCAACGTCCTGACTTTC. Translation gives CARSLGGGGREANVLTF.

V and J are TRBV27 and TRBJ2-1; 7 nucleotides agree with TRBD2. This CDR3 has 14 amino acids. Germline-derived CDR1 and CDR2 are MNHEY and SMNVEV (reference sequence). V trimming: 2 bases; J trimming: 7 bases; junction bases outside the gene matches: 5. The CDR3, as DNA: TGTGCCAGCAGTTTAAGGGTTAGCGGGAATGAGCAGTTCTTC. This translates into CASSLRVSGNEQFF.

The chain carries TRBV20-1 and TRBJ2-3; no clear D. The V gene's germline CDR1 is DFQATT and CDR2 SNEGSKA (reference sequence). The CDR3 totals 11 residues. Trimming removed 6 bases from V and 3 bases from J, with 7 bases in between. CDR3 bases: TGCAGTGCCTTGCGAACAGATACGCAGTATTTT. It yields the protein CSALRTDTQYF.

The chain links TRBV5-6 to TRBJ1-1, with 8 positions matching TRBD1. Unmatched junction bases numbered 3, after V lost 4 bases and J lost 1 base. The germline V gene encodes CDR1 SGHDT and CDR2 YYEEEE. The CDR3 runs 14 residues. CDR3 in amino acids: CASSHGQGNTEAFF. The CDR3 DNA follows: TGTGCCAGCAGCCATGGACAGGGGAACACTGAAGCTTTCTTT.

The chain joins TRBV3-1 (or the pseudogene TRBV3-2) to TRBJ1-1; D unclear. V lost 3 bases to trimming and J lost 3 bases, with 5 bases between them. CDR1 is LGHDT, CDR2 YNNKEL, per germline (reference sequence). The length of the CDR3 is 12 residues. The CDR3 DNA follows: TGTGCCAGCAGCCATTCGTACACTGAAGCTTTCTTT. This translates into CASSHSYTEAFF.

The chain couples TRBV5-1 to TRBJ2-5; 8 bases are a match to TRBD1. The germline CDR1 and CDR2 sequences are SGHRS and YFSETQ. This CDR3 is 15 amino acids long. The V gene end was trimmed by 4 bases and the J gene end by 2 bases; junction bases not matched to a gene: 7. Here the CDR3 reads CASSPGGGTQETQYF. The CDR3 nucleotides are TGCGCCAGCAGCCCAGGGGGCGGGACTCAAGAGACCCAGTACTTC. Drawing the rest from reference TRBV5-1 and TRBJ2-5, the complete variable domain is KAGVTQTPRYLIKTRGQQVTLSCSPISGHRSVSWYQQTPGQGLQFLFEYFSETQRNKGNFPGRFSGRQFSNSRSEMNVSTLELGDSALYLCASSPGGGTQETQYFGPGTRLLVL.

This clone appeared once. The rearrangement joins TRBV5-1 to TRBJ2-7, with 10 bases fitting TRBD2. Trimming at V came to 0 bases and at J to 2 bases, leaving 2 bases not matched to a gene. The CDR3 covers 15 residues. The germline V gene has CDR1 SGHRS and CDR2 YFSETQ. The CDR3 is CASSLGTSGTYEQYF. In DNA form, the CDR3 reads TGCGCCAGCAGCTTGGGGACTAGCGGAACCTACGAGCAGTACTTC.

The sample holds one count of this clone. This specimen includes other DNA sequences encoding the same CDR3. The chain has TRBV18 and TRBJ1-2; 7 bases align to TRBD1. Germline trimming cut 3 bases from V and 5 bases from J; bases unmatched to any gene: 3. The CDR3 has 13 amino acids. Germline assignment: CDR1 KGHSH and CDR2 LQKENI. The CDR3: CASSPDREYGYTF. The CDR3 DNA is TGTGCCAGCTCACCCGACAGGGAGTATGGCTACACCTTC. Full variable domain (remainder filled in from reference TRBV18 and TRBJ1-2): NAGVMQNPRHLVRRRGQEARLRCSPMKGHSHVYWYRQLPEEGLKFMVYLQKENIIDESGMPKERFSAEFPKEGPSILRIQQVVRGDSAAYFCASSPDREYGYTFGSGTRLTVV.

The chain has TRBV11-3 and TRBJ2-2; unclear D gene. CDR1 SGHNT and CDR2 YENEEA come from the germline V gene. V was clipped by 1 base and J by 3 bases, with 12 bases between them. CDR3 length: 16 residues. DNA of the CDR3: TGTGCCAGCAGCTTAGGGTCCGGGTCTTACACCGGGGAGCTGTTTTTT. Its translation: CASSLGSGSYTGELFF.

This chain uses TRBV21-1 with TRBJ1-6. TRBV21-1 is labeled a pseudogene. This CDR3 region has 17 residues. CDR3: CASSEEAPSSYNSPLHF. CDR3 DNA sequence: TGTGCCAGCTCTGAGGAGGCCCCAAGCTCCTATAATTCACCCCTCCACTTT.

The V and J genes are TRBV4-1 and TRBJ2-1; D is unresolved. Germline-derived CDR1 and CDR2 are MGHRA and YSYEKL. V shed 4 bases and J shed 7 bases, with 14 bases lying between them. CDR3 length: 14 amino acids. In DNA, the CDR3 is TGCGCCAGCAGCCCTGGGTATTTGGAGAATGAGCAGTTCTTC. Amino acids: CASSPGYLENEQFF.

This clone has a single count. The V gene is TRBV25-1, the J gene TRBJ2-3, with TRBD1 matching over 9 bases. The CDR3 covers 15 residues. The germline CDR1 and CDR2 sequences are MGHDK and SYGVNS. V lost 4 bases, J lost 2 bases, and 4 bases stayed unmatched. The CDR3 DNA reads TGTGCCAGCAGTGGGGGGACAGGGTACACAGATACGCAGTATTTT. Encoded protein: CASSGGTGYTDTQYF.

J is TRBJ2-2 and V is TRBV5-1; weak D call: TRBD1 (5 bases). With 3 bases removed from V and 1 base from J, the gap between germline ends came to 10 bases. Germline CDR1 reads SGHRS; CDR2 reads YFSETQ. The CDR3 is 15 amino acids. The CDR3 DNA is TGCGCCAGCAGCTGGGGCTTGGTGAACACCGGGGAGCTGTTTTTT. Translating gives CASSWGLVNTGELFF. The variable domain in full, completed from reference TRBV5-1 and TRBJ2-2, reads KAGVTQTPRYLIKTRGQQVTLSCSPISGHRSVSWYQQTPGQGLQFLFEYFSETQRNKGNFPGRFSGRQFSNSRSEMNVSTLELGDSALYLCASSWGLVNTGELFFGEGSRLTVL.

The chain couples TRBV5-1 to TRBJ2-5; D is possibly TRBD1 (6 bases). Germline lookup yields CDR1 SGHRS and CDR2 YFSETQ. The CDR3 has 15 residues. With 2 bases removed from V and 1 base from J, the gap between germline ends came to 12 bases. DNA for the CDR3: TGCGCCAGCAGCTTAAACAGGGCCTTCCAAGAGACCCAGTACTTC. Protein sequence: CASSLNRAFQETQYF.

This clone has ten or more counts. The chain has TRBV5-4 and TRBJ1-1; no definite D call. There are 14 residues in the CDR3. Between the trimmed V and J ends, which lost 4 bases and 2 bases, there was a span of 12 bases. The germline V gene encodes CDR1 SGHNT and CDR2 YYREEE (reference sequence). The CDR3 loop is CASSRGQVNTEAFF. DNA of the CDR3: TGTGCCAGCAGCCGCGGGCAGGTAAACACTGAAGCTTTCTTT.

The rearrangement links TRBV6-4 to TRBJ2-1; 11 positions match TRBD2. Germline loops: CDR1 MRHNA, CDR2 SNTAGT. V shed 6 bases, J shed 8 bases, and the junction held 12 bases outside the gene matches. The CDR3 loop spans 16 amino acids. CDR3 nucleotide sequence: TGTGCCAGCAGAAGGAGTAGCGGGGGGGCTTTGGATGAGCAGTTCTTC. It yields the protein CASRRSSGGALDEQFF.

This clone was seen more than once but under ten times. V and J are TRBV6-1 and TRBJ1-6; tentative D call: TRBD1 (6 bases). The CDR3 is 15 residues long. Germline CDR1 and CDR2: MNHNS and SASEGT. The V gene lost 1 base and the J gene lost 9 bases, with 13 bases spanning the gap. CDR3 protein: CASSEVQGPGSPLHF. The CDR3 nucleotides read TGTGCCAGCAGTGAAGTCCAGGGGCCCGGTTCACCCCTCCACTTT.

In this sample, this clone turned up a few times. The J gene is TRBJ1-2, the V gene TRBV19; 9 bases align to TRBD1. Unmatched junction bases numbered 7, after V lost 4 bases and J lost 7 bases. The CDR3 sequence is 14 residues long. CDR1 and CDR2 from the germline V gene are LNHDA and SQIVND (reference sequence). The CDR3 DNA is TGTGCCAGTAGTAGCCGGGACAGGGAAGGTGGCTACACCTTC. It codes for CASSSRDREGGYTF.

The CDR3: CASSPTPGEEGYTF. CDR3 coding DNA: TGTGCCAGCAGCCCTACACCGGGGGAGGAAGGCTACACCTTC. This chain uses TRBV9 with TRBJ1-2; TRBD1 is a possible D gene (5 bases). Germline CDR1 and CDR2: SGDLS and YYNGEE. Trimming cost V 4 bases and J 8 bases, with 18 bases left between them. The CDR3 runs to 14 residues.

The chain joins TRBV6-6 to TRBJ2-2; 11 bases agree with TRBD1. The CDR3 totals 16 residues. The trim removed 5 bases at V and 8 bases at J, leaving 10 bases unmatched. The germline V gene encodes CDR1 MNHNY and CDR2 SVGAGI (reference sequence). The CDR3 sequence is CASSRPGQGVLGELFF. CDR3 coding DNA: TGTGCCAGCAGTAGACCGGGACAGGGGGTTTTAGGGGAGCTGTTTTTT.

This chain connects TRBV11-2 to TRBJ2-7, with a tentative D call TRBD1 (6 bases). The germline CDR1 and CDR2 sequences are SGHAT and FQNNGV. V gave up 1 base and J gave up 7 bases, with 17 bases separating them. The CDR3 covers 15 residues. This CDR3 reads CASSLATGLRIEQYF. Here the CDR3 DNA reads TGTGCCAGCAGCTTAGCTACAGGGCTGAGGATTGAGCAGTACTTC.

The chain combines TRBV11-3 with TRBJ2-3; 12 bases agree with TRBD2. CDR1 is SGHNT, CDR2 YENEEA, per germline. With 5 bases clipped from V and 6 bases from J, the junction kept 9 bases outside the gene matches. This CDR3 region has 16 residues. This chain's CDR3 is CASSRRTSGTGDTQYF. CDR3 nucleotides: TGTGCCAGCAGCCGAAGGACTAGCGGGACCGGGGATACGCAGTATTTT. Using reference TRBV11-3 and TRBJ2-3 for the parts outside the CDR3, the full variable domain is EAGVVQSPRYKIIEKKQPVAFWCNPISGHNTLYWYLQNLGQGPELLIRYENEEAVDDSQLPKDRFSAERLKGVDSTLKIQPAELGDSAVYLCASSRRTSGTGDTQYFGPGTRLTVL.

The genes are TRBV19 and TRBJ2-7; possible D gene TRBD2, 6 bases. Germline V CDR1 and CDR2: LNHDA, SQIVND (reference sequence). CDR3 length equals 13 residues. Trimming pared 6 bases from V and 2 bases from J, leaving 11 bases between. CDR3 residues: CASRLGGTYEQYF. The CDR3 DNA follows: TGTGCCAGTAGGCTGGGGGGAACCTACGAGCAGTACTTC.